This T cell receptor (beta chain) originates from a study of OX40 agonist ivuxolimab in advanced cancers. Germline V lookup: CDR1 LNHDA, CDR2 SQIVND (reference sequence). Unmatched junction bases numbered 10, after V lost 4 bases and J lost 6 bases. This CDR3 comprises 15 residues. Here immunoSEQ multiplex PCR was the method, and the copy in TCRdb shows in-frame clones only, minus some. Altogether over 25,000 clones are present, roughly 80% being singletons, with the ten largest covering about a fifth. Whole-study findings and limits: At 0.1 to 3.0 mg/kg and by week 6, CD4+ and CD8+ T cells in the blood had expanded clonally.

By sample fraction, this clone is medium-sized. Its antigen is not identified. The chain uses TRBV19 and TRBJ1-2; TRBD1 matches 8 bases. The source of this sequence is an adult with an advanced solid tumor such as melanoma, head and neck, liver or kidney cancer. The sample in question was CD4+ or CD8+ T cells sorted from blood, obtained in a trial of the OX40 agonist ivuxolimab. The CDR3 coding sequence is TGTGCCAGTAGTACCCGGACAGGGTTCGGCGATGGCTACACCTTC. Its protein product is CASSTRTGFGDGYTF.